The present T cell receptor beta chain was sequenced within a study of T-cell memory formation after mild COVID-19. Notes on this clonotype: Its antigen is undetermined.

Points from the study as a whole: Clones that contracted from day 15 to 85 were balanced CD4/CD8, while later expanders leaned CD4+. There were some responding clones in pre-infection memory, which suggested that cross-reactive memory had joined.

In germline, CDR1 is LNHDA, CDR2 SQIVND (reference sequence). There are 14 residues in the CDR3. V was cut by 1 base and J by 2 bases, with 8 bases left in between. One entry per CDR3 protein results from TCRdb running MiXCR on the 5' RACE reads. Among about 320,000 distinct CDR3 sequences listed, over 11% were seen once. The rearrangement uses TRBV19 and TRBJ1-1; D is undetermined. Input material: PBMCs or a T cell subset sorted from them (not recorded which). This receptor was obtained from a man aged 18-30 years who had mild COVID-19 (a few samples of this study predate the infection). Cell type and time point are not known. The CDR3 here is CASSIGQTNTEAFF. For the CDR3, the DNA is TGTGCCAGTAGTATAGGGCAGACCAACACTGAAGCTTTCTTT.